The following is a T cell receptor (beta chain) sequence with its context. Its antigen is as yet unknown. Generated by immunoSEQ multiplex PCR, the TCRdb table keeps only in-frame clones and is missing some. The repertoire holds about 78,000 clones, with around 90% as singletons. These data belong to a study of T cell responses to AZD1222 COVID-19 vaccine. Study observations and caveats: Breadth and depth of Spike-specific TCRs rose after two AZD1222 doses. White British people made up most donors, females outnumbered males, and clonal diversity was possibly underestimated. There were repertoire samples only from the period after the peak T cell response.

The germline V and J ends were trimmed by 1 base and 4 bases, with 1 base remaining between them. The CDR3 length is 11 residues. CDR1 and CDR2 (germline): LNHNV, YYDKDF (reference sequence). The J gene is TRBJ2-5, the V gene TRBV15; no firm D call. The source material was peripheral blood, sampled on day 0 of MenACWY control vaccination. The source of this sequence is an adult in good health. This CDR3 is CATSRAETQYF. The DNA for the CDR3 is TGTGCCACCAGCAGAGCAGAGACCCAGTACTTC.